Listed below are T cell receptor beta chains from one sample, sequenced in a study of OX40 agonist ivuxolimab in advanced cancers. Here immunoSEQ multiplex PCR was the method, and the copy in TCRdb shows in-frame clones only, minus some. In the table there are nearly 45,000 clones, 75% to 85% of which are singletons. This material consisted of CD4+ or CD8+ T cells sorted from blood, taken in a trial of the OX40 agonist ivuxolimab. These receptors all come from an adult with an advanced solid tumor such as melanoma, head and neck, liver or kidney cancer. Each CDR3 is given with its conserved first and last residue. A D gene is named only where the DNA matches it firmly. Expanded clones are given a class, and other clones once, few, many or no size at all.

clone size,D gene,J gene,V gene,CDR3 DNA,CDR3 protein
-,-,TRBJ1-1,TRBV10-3,TGTGCCATCAGATATGAAGGACAGAGAGAAGCTTTCTTT,CAIRYEGQREAFF
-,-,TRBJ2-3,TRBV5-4,TGTGCCAGCAGCCGGCCAGGAGCCTTAGCAGATACGCAGTATTTT,CASSRPGALADTQYF
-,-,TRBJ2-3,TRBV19,TGTGCCAGTAGCGAAACGCAGGGAGTGAGCACAGATACGCAGTATTTT,CASSETQGVSTDTQYF
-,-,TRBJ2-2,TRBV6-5,TGTGCCAGCAGTTACTCCGGGGGTTCGAACACCGGGGAGCTGTTTTTT,CASSYSGGSNTGELFF
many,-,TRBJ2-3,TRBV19,TGTGCCAGTAGTATAGCGGCAACTTACACAGATACGCAGTATTTT,CASSIAATYTDTQYF
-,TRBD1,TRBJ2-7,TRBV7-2,TGTGCCAGCAGCCCTAGGCAGGGGGCAATCGAGCAGTACTTC,CASSPRQGAIEQYF
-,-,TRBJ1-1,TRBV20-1,TGCAGTGCCTTACACACTGAAGCTTTCTTT,CSALHTEAFF
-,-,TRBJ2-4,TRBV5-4,TGTGCCAGCAGCTTGGCCGGGGGAGCCAAAAACATTCAGTACTTC,CASSLAGGAKNIQYF
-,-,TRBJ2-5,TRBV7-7,TGTGCCAGCAGCTCCTTGATACAAGAGACCCAGTACTTC,CASSSLIQETQYF
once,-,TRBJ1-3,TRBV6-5,TGTGCCAGCAAGTACGGGCCCGCTAACACCATATATTTT,CASKYGPANTIYF
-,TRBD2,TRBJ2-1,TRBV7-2,TGTGCCAGCAGCCAGACTAGCGGGGCCTACAATGAGCAGTTCTTC,CASSQTSGAYNEQFF
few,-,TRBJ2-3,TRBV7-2,TGTGCCAGCAGCTCCCCGAGACTTACAGATACGCAGTATTTT,CASSSPRLTDTQYF
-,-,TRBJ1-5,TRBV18,TGTGCCAGCTCACCTATATCCCAGGGGATCGGCCAGCCCCAGCATTTT,CASSPISQGIGQPQHF
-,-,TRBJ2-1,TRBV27,TGTGCCAGCAGTCCGCTAGCGAACAATGAGCAGTTCTTC,CASSPLANNEQFF
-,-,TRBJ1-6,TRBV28,TGTGCCAGCAGTTTCTCCGGGAGGAGGACATTCGCCACCTCCTATAATTCACCCCTCCACTTT,CASSFSGRRTFATSYNSPLHF
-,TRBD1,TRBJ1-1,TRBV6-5,TGTGCCAGCATCGCCCAGGGGGGGGCTGAAGCTTTCTTT,CASIAQGGAEAFF
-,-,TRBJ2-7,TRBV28,TGTGCCAGCCGCGGACCGAGGGCCCACGAGCAGTACTTC,CASRGPRAHEQYF
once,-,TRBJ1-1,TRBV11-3,TGTGCCAGCAGCTTAGACCTGACCACTGAAGCTTTCTTT,CASSLDLTTEAFF
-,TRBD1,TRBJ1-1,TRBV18,TGTGCCAGCTCACCACCGACTGGACAGGGCGGTTTCTTT,CASSPPTGQGGFF
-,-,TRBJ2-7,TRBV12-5,TGTGCTAGTGGTTTGGTCGGTTACGAGCAGTACTTC,CASGLVGYEQYF
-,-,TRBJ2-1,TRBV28,TGTGCCAGCAGTCGACAGTTCAGGGGCTACAATGAGCAGTTCTTC,CASSRQFRGYNEQFF
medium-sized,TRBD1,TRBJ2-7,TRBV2,TGTGCCAGCAGACCTGGACAGGGCTCCTACGAGCAGTACTTC,CASRPGQGSYEQYF
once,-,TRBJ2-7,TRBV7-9,TGTGCCAGCGGGTTGGCCCCAGGCAACGAGCAGTACTTC,CASGLAPGNEQYF
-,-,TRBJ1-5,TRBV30,TGTGCCTGGCGGGGGGTATTGGGGCAGGGGAGGAGGAAAAATCAGCCCCAGCATTTT,CAWRGVLGQGRRKNQPQHF
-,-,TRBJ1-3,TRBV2,TGTGCCAGCGGCCAGGTGGTCGGAGTCTCTGGAAACACCATATATTTT,CASGQVVGVSGNTIYF
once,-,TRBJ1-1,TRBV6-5,TGTGCCAGCAGCATGGGGGGAACGGTAACAGCTTTCTTT,CASSMGGTVTAFF
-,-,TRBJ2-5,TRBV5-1,TGCGCCAGCAGCTTCAACCAAGAGACCCAGTACTTC,CASSFNQETQYF
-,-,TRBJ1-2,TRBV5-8,TGTGCCAGCAGCTTGGTTGCTGGCGGCTACACCTTC,CASSLVAGGYTF
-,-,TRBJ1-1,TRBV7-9,TGTGCCAGCAGCGTAACCCTGGGGGAAACTGAAGCTTTCTTT,CASSVTLGETEAFF
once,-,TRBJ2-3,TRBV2,TGTGCCAGCAGTCATAGAACAGATACGCAGTATTTT,CASSHRTDTQYF
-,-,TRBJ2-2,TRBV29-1,TGCAGCGTCGCGGGCAGGGGCGCCACCGGGGAGCTGTTTTTT,CSVAGRGATGELFF
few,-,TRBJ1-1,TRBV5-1,TGCGCCAGCAGTTTGCGGGGGAACACTGAAGCTTTCTTT,CASSLRGNTEAFF
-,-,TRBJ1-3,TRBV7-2,TGTGCCAGCAGCCGATCTTCCTCAACCCCTTCTGGAAACACCATATATTTT,CASSRSSSTPSGNTIYF
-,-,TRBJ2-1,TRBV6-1,TGTGCCAGCAGCCCTGCTTCTGGGCCCTACAATGAGCAGTTCTTC,CASSPASGPYNEQFF
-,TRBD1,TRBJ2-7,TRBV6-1,TGTGCCAGCAGTGACGCGTGGGACAGACCCTACGAGCAGTACTTC,CASSDAWDRPYEQYF
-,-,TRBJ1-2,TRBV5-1,TGCGCCAGCAGCTTGCGTAGGGGTGGAAACTATGGCTACACCTTC,CASSLRRGGNYGYTF
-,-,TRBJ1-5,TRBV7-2,TGTGCCAGCACAATTTCGACCGGGAAAAATCAGCCCCAGCATTTT,CASTISTGKNQPQHF
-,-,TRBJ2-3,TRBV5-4,TGTGCCAGCAGCTTGGATTTCACAGATACGCAGTATTTT,CASSLDFTDTQYF
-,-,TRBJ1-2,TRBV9,TGTGCCAGCAGCGTAGACACGCCGGGGGTGGGTGGCTACACCTTC,CASSVDTPGVGGYTF
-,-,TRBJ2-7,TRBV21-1,TGTGCCAGCAGCCCGACCGGGACAGGGTCCTACGAGCAGTACTTC,CASSPTGTGSYEQYF
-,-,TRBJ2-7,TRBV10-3,TGTGCCGTGACACCTGGCGCAGAGAGCTCCTACGAGCAGTACTTC,CAVTPGAESSYEQYF